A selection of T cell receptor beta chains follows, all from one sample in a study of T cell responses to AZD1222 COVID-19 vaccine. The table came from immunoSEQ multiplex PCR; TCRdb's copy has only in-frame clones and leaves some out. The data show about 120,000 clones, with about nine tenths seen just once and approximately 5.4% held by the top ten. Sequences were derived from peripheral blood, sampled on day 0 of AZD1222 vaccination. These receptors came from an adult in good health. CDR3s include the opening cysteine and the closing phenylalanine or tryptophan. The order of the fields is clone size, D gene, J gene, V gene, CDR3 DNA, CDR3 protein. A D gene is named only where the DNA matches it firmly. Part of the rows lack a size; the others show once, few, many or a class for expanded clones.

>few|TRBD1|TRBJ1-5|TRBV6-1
TGTGCCAGCAGTGAGGTCCCGACAGGGGGAAATAGCAATCAGCCCCAGCATTTT
CASSEVPTGGNSNQPQHF
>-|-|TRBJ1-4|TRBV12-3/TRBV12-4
TGTGCCAGCAGTTTGAATCTGGCAAAACTGTTTTTT
CASSLNLAKLFF
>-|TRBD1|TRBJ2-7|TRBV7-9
TGTGCCAGCGGCCAGGGGGACTACGAGCAGTACTTC
CASGQGDYEQYF
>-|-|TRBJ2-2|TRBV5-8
TGTGCCTCCGTCCAGGGAGTAAACACCGGGGAGCTGTTTTTT
CASVQGVNTGELFF
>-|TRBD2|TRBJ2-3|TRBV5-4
TGTGCCAGCAGCCCCCTAGCGGGGGAGGGCACAGATACGCAGTATTTT
CASSPLAGEGTDTQYF
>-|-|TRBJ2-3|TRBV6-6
TGTGCCAGCAGCCCCGGACAGCTAGATACGCAGTATTTT
CASSPGQLDTQYF
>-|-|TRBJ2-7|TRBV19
TGTGCCAGTAGTTTCCTGCACGAGCAGTACTTC
CASSFLHEQYF
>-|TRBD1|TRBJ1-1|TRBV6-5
TGTGCCAGCCAGGGGGACACTGAAGCTTTCTTT
CASQGDTEAFF
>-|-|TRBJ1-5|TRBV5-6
TGTGCCAGCAGCTTGGGAGTGGGCAATCAGCCCCAGCATTTT
CASSLGVGNQPQHF
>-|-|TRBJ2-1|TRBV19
TGTGCCAGTAGTTCGACAGGAAACTACAATGAGCAGTTCTTC
CASSSTGNYNEQFF
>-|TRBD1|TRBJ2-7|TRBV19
TGTGCCAGTAGTATGGGGGACAGATATTACGAGCAGTACTTC
CASSMGDRYYEQYF
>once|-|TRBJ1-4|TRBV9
TGTGCCAGCTCCCTCACAGGGTACGAGGATGAAAAACTGTTTTTT
CASSLTGYEDEKLFF
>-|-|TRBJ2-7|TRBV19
TGTGCCAGTAGTATTACGTCCAACGAGCAGTACTTC
CASSITSNEQYF
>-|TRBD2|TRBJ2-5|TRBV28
TGTGCCAGCAGTCCTAGCGGGGGGGCCGGGGAGACCCAGTACTTC
CASSPSGGAGETQYF
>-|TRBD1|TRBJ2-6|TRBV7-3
TGTGCCAGCAGCCCCGCCCCCACAGGGGGGAACTCTGGGGCCAACGTCCTGACTTTC
CASSPAPTGGNSGANVLTF
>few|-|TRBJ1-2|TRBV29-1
TGCAGCGTTGGGGGCAGCTACTATGGCTACACCTTC
CSVGGSYYGYTF
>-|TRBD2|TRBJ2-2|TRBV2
TGTGCCAGCAGTGAATGGACTAGCGGGCCCACCGGGGAGCTGTTTTTT
CASSEWTSGPTGELFF
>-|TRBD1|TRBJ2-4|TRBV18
TGTGCCAGCTCACCAGATGACAGGGTTCTAGCCAAAAACATTCAGTACTTC
CASSPDDRVLAKNIQYF
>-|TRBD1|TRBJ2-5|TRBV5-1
TGCGCCAGCAGCCCAGGGACAGTAGAAGAGACCCAGTACTTC
CASSPGTVEETQYF
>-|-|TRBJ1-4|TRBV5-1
TGCGCCAGCAGCGTGGGACAACAACGAGCAACTAATGAAAAACTGTTTTTT
CASSVGQQRATNEKLFF
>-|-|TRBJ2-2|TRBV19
TGTGCCAGTAGTATGCGGGGTCCGTTGACCGGGGAGCTGTTTTTT
CASSMRGPLTGELFF
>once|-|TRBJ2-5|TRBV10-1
TGCGCCAGCAGTGATATGAGGGGGGGCCTGGAGACCCAGTACTTC
CASSDMRGGLETQYF
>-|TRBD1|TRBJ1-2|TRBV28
TGTGCCAGCAGTTTAGCCAGGGGGCGATTCGGTGGCTACACCTTC
CASSLARGRFGGYTF
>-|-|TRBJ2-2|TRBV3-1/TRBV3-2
TGTGCCAGCAGCCAAGGGGGGACCGGGGAGCTGTTTTTT
CASSQGGTGELFF
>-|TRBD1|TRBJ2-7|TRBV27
TGTGCCAGCAGTCTCAAACAGGGGACACTCTACGAGCAGTACTTC
CASSLKQGTLYEQYF
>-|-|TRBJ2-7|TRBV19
TGTGCCAGTAGTCCGGCGGGACAGCCTAACTACGAGCAGTACTTC
CASSPAGQPNYEQYF
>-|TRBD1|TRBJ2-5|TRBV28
TGTGCCAGCAGTTTCTCCGGACAGGGAGCGTCAGAGACCCAGTACTTC
CASSFSGQGASETQYF
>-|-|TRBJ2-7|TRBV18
TGTGCCAGCTCACTAGGAGTACAGGCCCTTACCTACGAGCAGTACTTC
CASSLGVQALTYEQYF
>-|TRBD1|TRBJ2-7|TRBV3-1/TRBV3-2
TGTGCCAGCAGCCAAGGGGACAGCTCCTTGTACGAGCAGTACTTC
CASSQGDSSLYEQYF
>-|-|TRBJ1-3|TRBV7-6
TGTGCCAGCAGCTTAGTGGCAGGGGTCACTCGTAGTACAGGAAACACCATATATTTT
CASSLVAGVTRSTGNTIYF
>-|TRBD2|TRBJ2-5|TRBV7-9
TGTGCCAGCAGCACCGGGGGGGAGACCCAGTACTTC
CASSTGGETQYF
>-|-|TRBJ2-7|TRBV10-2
TGCGCCAGCAACGGGGGTGGCTACGAGCAGTACTTC
CASNGGGYEQYF
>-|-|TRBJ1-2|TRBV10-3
TGTGCCATCAGTGAGTCGACGGGGGAGGGCTACACCTTC
CAISESTGEGYTF
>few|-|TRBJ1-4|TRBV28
TGTGCCAGCAGTCCAACAACCGGGGACGGCACTAATGAAAAACTGTTTTTT
CASSPTTGDGTNEKLFF
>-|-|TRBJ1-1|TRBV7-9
TGTGCCAGCAGTTATAGGGGAGACACTGAAGCTTTCTTT
CASSYRGDTEAFF
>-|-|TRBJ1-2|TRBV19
TGTGCCAGTAGTCGGGGATACGGCTACACCTTC
CASSRGYGYTF
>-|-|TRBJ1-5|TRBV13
TGTGCCAGCAGCTTACGGGGGCGACCCTATCAGCCCCAGCATTTT
CASSLRGRPYQPQHF
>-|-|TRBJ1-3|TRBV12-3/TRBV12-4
TGTGCCAGCAGTCCGGGCTCTGGAAACACCATATATTTT
CASSPGSGNTIYF
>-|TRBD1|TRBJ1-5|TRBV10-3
TGTGCCATCAGAGGGGACAGGGGAAATCAGCCCCAGCATTTT
CAIRGDRGNQPQHF
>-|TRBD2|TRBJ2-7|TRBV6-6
TGTGCCAGCAGGGCCCCATGGCGGGGGGACGAGCAGTACTTC
CASRAPWRGDEQYF
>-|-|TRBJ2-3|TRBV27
TGTGCCAGCACCAAGCTGCTCACAGATACGCAGTATTTT
CASTKLLTDTQYF
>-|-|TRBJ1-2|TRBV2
TGTGCCAGCAGTGTTCCGTTAGTGGTCAGGGAGCATTTTAACTATGGCTACACCTTC
CASSVPLVVREHFNYGYTF
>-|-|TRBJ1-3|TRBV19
TGTGCCAGTAGGGCAGCCGACTCATCCGGAAACACCATATATTTT
CASRAADSSGNTIYF
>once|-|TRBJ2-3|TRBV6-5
TGTGCCAGCATAATGGCAGGGGGGGGAGATACGCAGTATTTT
CASIMAGGGDTQYF
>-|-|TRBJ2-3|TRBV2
TGTGCCAGCAGCGCCCCCCCGTCCACAAGCACAGATACGCAGTATTTT
CASSAPPSTSTDTQYF
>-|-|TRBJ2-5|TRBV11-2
TGTGCCAGCAGCTTAAAGGGGGTTCGGTACTTC
CASSLKGVRYF
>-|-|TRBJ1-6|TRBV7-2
TGTGCCAGCCGCCGGCCCGACGGCGATAATTCACCCCTCCACTTT
CASRRPDGDNSPLHF
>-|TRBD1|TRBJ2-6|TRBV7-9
TGTGCCAGCAGTCCCACAGGGGGCACTGGGGCCAACGTCCTGACTTTC
CASSPTGGTGANVLTF